Listed below are T cell receptor beta chains from one sample, sequenced in a study of blood T cell repertoires in COVID-19. Repertoires were generated with immunoSEQ multiplex PCR, while TCRdb's copy carries only in-frame clones and drops some. Of about 290,000 clones in the sample, around 90% were seen once. Material: PBMCs or T cells enriched from blood (not recorded which). The receptors originated from a woman in her forties who had recovered from COVID-19. The CDR3 runs from the conserved cysteine through the conserved F or W. The D gene is left open where the match is weak. Where a row states a size, it is once, few, many or the class of an expanded clone; other rows omit it.

cdr3_nt: TGCGCCAGCAGCTTGATGGACAGTAACTATGGCTACACCTTC
cdr3_aa: CASSLMDSNYGYTF
clone_size: once
v_call: TRBV5-1
d_call: NA
j_call: TRBJ1-2

cdr3_nt: TGTGCCAGCAGTTACCAAGGACTAGCCGGGGAGACCCAGTACTTC
cdr3_aa: CASSYQGLAGETQYF
clone_size: NA
v_call: TRBV6-5
d_call: TRBD2
j_call: TRBJ2-5

cdr3_nt: TGTGCCAGCAGTGAATTGCGGGGGGGCTCGGAAGAGACCCAGTACTTC
cdr3_aa: CASSELRGGSEETQYF
clone_size: NA
v_call: TRBV2
d_call: TRBD2
j_call: TRBJ2-5

cdr3_nt: TGTGCCAGCAGCCAGGACTCGCTACGGGAGCAGTTCTTC
cdr3_aa: CASSQDSLREQFF
clone_size: NA
v_call: TRBV2
d_call: NA
j_call: TRBJ2-1

cdr3_nt: TGCGCCAGCAGCACCGGACAGGGGGTTTTTCAGCCCCAGCATTTT
cdr3_aa: CASSTGQGVFQPQHF
clone_size: NA
v_call: TRBV4-1
d_call: TRBD1
j_call: TRBJ1-5

cdr3_nt: TGCAGCGTTGAATCAGGAGGCTCCGGAGGGAACACTGAAGCTTTCTTT
cdr3_aa: CSVESGGSGGNTEAFF
clone_size: NA
v_call: TRBV29-1
d_call: NA
j_call: TRBJ1-1

cdr3_nt: TGTGCCAGCAGCTTCCAGGACATGCCCTCCTACGAGCAGTACTTC
cdr3_aa: CASSFQDMPSYEQYF
clone_size: NA
v_call: TRBV5-4
d_call: NA
j_call: TRBJ2-7

cdr3_nt: TGCGCCAGCAGCTTCTTCTCTAGCGGGGTTAACACCGGGGAGCTGTTTTTT
cdr3_aa: CASSFFSSGVNTGELFF
clone_size: once
v_call: TRBV5-1
d_call: TRBD2
j_call: TRBJ2-2

cdr3_nt: TGTGCCAGTGAAACAGGTTACAATCAGCCCCAGCATTTT
cdr3_aa: CASETGYNQPQHF
clone_size: NA
v_call: TRBV19
d_call: NA
j_call: TRBJ1-5

cdr3_nt: TGTGCCAGCAGTATAAATAGGGGGGGGATCGGGGAGCTGTTTTTT
cdr3_aa: CASSINRGGIGELFF
clone_size: NA
v_call: TRBV28
d_call: NA
j_call: TRBJ2-2

cdr3_nt: TGTGCCAGCAGTGATATACAGGGGGCAACTAATGAAAAACTGTTTTTT
cdr3_aa: CASSDIQGATNEKLFF
clone_size: once
v_call: TRBV6-1
d_call: TRBD1
j_call: TRBJ1-4

cdr3_nt: TGCGCCAGCAGTGAGTCGAGGGGGCGAAACGAGCAGTACTTC
cdr3_aa: CASSESRGRNEQYF
clone_size: NA
v_call: TRBV10-1
d_call: TRBD1
j_call: TRBJ2-7

cdr3_nt: TGTGCCAGCAGCTTCCGGGACAGGGAAGGGTCACCCCTCCACTTT
cdr3_aa: CASSFRDREGSPLHF
clone_size: once
v_call: TRBV5-5
d_call: TRBD1
j_call: TRBJ1-6

cdr3_nt: TGCGCCAGCAGCTACCTACCCGGACTAGCGGGAGTTAATTGGGTGGGCAATGAGCAGTTCTTC
cdr3_aa: CASSYLPGLAGVNWVGNEQFF
clone_size: NA
v_call: TRBV5-1
d_call: TRBD2
j_call: TRBJ2-1

cdr3_nt: TGCGCCAGCAGCTTGGCCTGGGCAGGCGTGAACACTGAAGCTTTCTTT
cdr3_aa: CASSLAWAGVNTEAFF
clone_size: NA
v_call: TRBV5-1
d_call: NA
j_call: TRBJ1-1

cdr3_nt: TGTGCCATCAGTGTGCTACAGGGGGGCGAGCAGTACTTC
cdr3_aa: CAISVLQGGEQYF
clone_size: NA
v_call: TRBV10-3
d_call: TRBD1
j_call: TRBJ2-7

cdr3_nt: TGTGCCAGCAGCTTCGAAGCCCGCCGCACAGATACGCAGTATTTT
cdr3_aa: CASSFEARRTDTQYF
clone_size: NA
v_call: TRBV5-8
d_call: NA
j_call: TRBJ2-3

cdr3_nt: TGTGCCAGCATCCGCTTCGGCTATGGCTACACCTTC
cdr3_aa: CASIRFGYGYTF
clone_size: NA
v_call: TRBV2
d_call: NA
j_call: TRBJ1-2

cdr3_nt: TGTGCCATCAGCGAAACCGGGACAGGGGGCAGAGGGTCCTACGAGCAGTACTTC
cdr3_aa: CAISETGTGGRGSYEQYF
clone_size: NA
v_call: TRBV10-3
d_call: TRBD1
j_call: TRBJ2-7

cdr3_nt: TGTGCCAGCAGCCCCAGGACAGGGACGGACGAGCAGTACTTC
cdr3_aa: CASSPRTGTDEQYF
clone_size: once
v_call: TRBV11-2
d_call: TRBD1
j_call: TRBJ2-7

cdr3_nt: TGCGCCAGCAGCCCACGACAGGGTAGCGACGAGCAGTACTTC
cdr3_aa: CASSPRQGSDEQYF
clone_size: NA
v_call: TRBV4-1
d_call: TRBD1
j_call: TRBJ2-7

cdr3_nt: TGTGCCAGCAGCAAGACACTGAACACTGAAGCTTTCTTT
cdr3_aa: CASSKTLNTEAFF
clone_size: NA
v_call: TRBV6-5
d_call: NA
j_call: TRBJ1-1

cdr3_nt: TGTGCCACCAGTTCTCCTGGGACAGACCATAATTCACCCCTCCACTTT
cdr3_aa: CATSSPGTDHNSPLHF
clone_size: once
v_call: TRBV24-1
d_call: TRBD1
j_call: TRBJ1-6

cdr3_nt: TGTGCCAGCAGTAGGGACAGCTACAATGAGCAGTTCTTC
cdr3_aa: CASSRDSYNEQFF
clone_size: once
v_call: TRBV5-5
d_call: TRBD1
j_call: TRBJ2-1

cdr3_nt: TGTGCCAGCAGCTTAATGGAGGCGGTGGCCGGGGAGCTGTTTTTT
cdr3_aa: CASSLMEAVAGELFF
clone_size: NA
v_call: TRBV7-2
d_call: NA
j_call: TRBJ2-2

cdr3_nt: TGTGCCAGCAGCCACATAGCGAGAATTTACGAGCAGTACTTC
cdr3_aa: CASSHIARIYEQYF
clone_size: NA
v_call: TRBV5-4
d_call: NA
j_call: TRBJ2-7

cdr3_nt: TGTGCCAGCAGCTTTTCCAGGGTTTTATTTGGCAATCAGCCCCAGCATTTT
cdr3_aa: CASSFSRVLFGNQPQHF
clone_size: NA
v_call: TRBV7-9
d_call: NA
j_call: TRBJ1-5

cdr3_nt: TGTGCCAGCAGCGCGGACAGGGCCACTGAAGCTTTCTTT
cdr3_aa: CASSADRATEAFF
clone_size: NA
v_call: TRBV7-6
d_call: TRBD1
j_call: TRBJ1-1

cdr3_nt: TGTGCCAGCAGTGCGGGACAGGGGATCCAAGAGACCCAGTACTTC
cdr3_aa: CASSAGQGIQETQYF
clone_size: NA
v_call: TRBV25-1
d_call: TRBD1
j_call: TRBJ2-5